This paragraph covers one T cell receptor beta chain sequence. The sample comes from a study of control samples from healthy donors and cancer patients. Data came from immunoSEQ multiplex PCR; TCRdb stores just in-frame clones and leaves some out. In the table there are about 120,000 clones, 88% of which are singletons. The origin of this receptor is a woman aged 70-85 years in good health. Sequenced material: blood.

The CDR3 loop reads CASSQESQGQSGYTF. As DNA, the CDR3 is TGCGCCAGCAGCCAAGAATCACAGGGGCAATCTGGCTACACCTTC. The chain employs TRBV4-1 and TRBJ1-2, with 7 nucleotides matching TRBD1. CDR1 and CDR2 from the germline V gene are MGHRA and YSYEKL. CDR3 length equals 15 residues. Germline trimming cut 0 bases from V and 7 bases from J; bases unmatched to any gene: 8.